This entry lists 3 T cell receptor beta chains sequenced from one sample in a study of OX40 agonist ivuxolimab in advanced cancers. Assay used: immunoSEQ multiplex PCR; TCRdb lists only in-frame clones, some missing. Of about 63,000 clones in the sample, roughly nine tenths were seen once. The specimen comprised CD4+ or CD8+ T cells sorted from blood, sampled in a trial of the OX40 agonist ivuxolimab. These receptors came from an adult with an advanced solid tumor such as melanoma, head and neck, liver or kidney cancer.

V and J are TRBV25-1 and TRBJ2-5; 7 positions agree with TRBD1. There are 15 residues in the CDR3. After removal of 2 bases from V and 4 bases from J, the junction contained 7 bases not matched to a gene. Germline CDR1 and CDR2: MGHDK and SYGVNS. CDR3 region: CASSERQGLGETQYF. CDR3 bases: TGTGCCAGCAGTGAAAGACAGGGATTGGGAGAGACCCAGTACTTC.

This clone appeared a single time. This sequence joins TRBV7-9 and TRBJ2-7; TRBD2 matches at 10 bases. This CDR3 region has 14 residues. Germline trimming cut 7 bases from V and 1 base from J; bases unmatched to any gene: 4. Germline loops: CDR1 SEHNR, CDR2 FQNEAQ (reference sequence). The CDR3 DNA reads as TGTGCCAGCACCCGGACTAGCGGATCCTACGAGCAGTACTTC. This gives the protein CASTRTSGSYEQYF. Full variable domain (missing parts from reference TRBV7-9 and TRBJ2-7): DTGVSQNPRHKITKRGQNVTFRCDPISEHNRLYWYRQTLGQGPEFLTYFQNEAQLEKSRLLSDRFSAERPKGSFSTLEIQRTEQGDSAMYLCASTRTSGSYEQYFGPGTRLTVT.

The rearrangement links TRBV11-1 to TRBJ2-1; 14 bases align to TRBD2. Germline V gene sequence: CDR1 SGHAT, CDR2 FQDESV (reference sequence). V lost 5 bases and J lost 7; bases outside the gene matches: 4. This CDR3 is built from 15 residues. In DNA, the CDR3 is TGTGCCAGCAGCGTTGGACTAGCGGGGGGTAATGAGCAGTTCTTC. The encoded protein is CASSVGLAGGNEQFF.